A single sample gave rise to the 13 T cell receptor beta chains below, sequenced in a study of T cell repertoires in cytomegalovirus infection. TCRdb used MiXCR to reprocess the reads, holding one entry per CDR3 protein. The sample has about 890,000 distinct CDR3 sequences; around 29% are singletons. What these receptors recognize is not known. Sequencing used cultured CD8+ T cells from PBMCs, obtained from culture after CMV antigen stimulation. All receptors derive from a human donor in good health (CMV status not recorded). Some clones in this sample may be carry-over from other donors' samples.

This clonotype was recorded a few times. The rearrangement uses TRBV7-6 and TRBJ1-6; TRBD1 aligns across 8 bases. After removal of 5 bases from V and 5 bases from J, the junction contained 8 bases not matched to a gene. CDR3 length: 16 residues. Per the germline V gene, CDR1 is SGHVS and CDR2 is FNYEAQ. The CDR3 loop is CASSPTGGIHNSPLHF. In nucleotides, the CDR3 is TGTGCCAGCAGCCCAACAGGGGGTATCCATAATTCACCCCTCCACTTT.

This clonotype was counted between two and nine times. CDR3 sequence: CASSGRGGTNTDTQYF. CDR3 nucleotides: TGTGCCAGCAGTGGCAGAGGGGGGACAAACACAGATACGCAGTATTTT. This sequence joins TRBV9 and TRBJ2-3, with D possibly being TRBD1 or TRBD2 (6 bases each). Per the germline V gene, CDR1 is SGDLS and CDR2 is YYNGEE. The CDR3 covers 16 residues. With 5 bases removed from V and 2 bases from J, the gap between germline ends came to 18 bases. The variable domain in full, with the rest retrieved from reference TRBV9 and TRBJ2-3, is DSGVTQTPKHLITATGQRVTLRCSPRSGDLSVYWYQQSLDQGLQFLIQYYNGEERAKGNILERFSAQQFPDLHSELNLSSLELGDSALYFCASSGRGGTNTDTQYFGPGTRLTVL.

This chain connects TRBV6-6 to TRBJ1-4; D ambiguous. Trimming shortened V by 1 base and J by 1 base, and 7 bases separated the two germline ends. The germline V gene has CDR1 MNHNY and CDR2 SVGAGI (reference sequence). This CDR3 is 15 amino acids long. CDR3 bases: TGTGCCAGCAGTTACTGGCGAGGAACTAATGAAAAACTGTTTTTT. This translates into CASSYWRGTNEKLFF.

This clonotype was recorded a few times. This chain connects TRBV6-2 or TRBV6-3 to TRBJ2-2; the match to TRBD2 covers 7 bases. This CDR3 is built from 14 residues. Germline lookup yields CDR1 MNHEY and CDR2 SVGEGT. V shed 7 bases, J shed 8 bases, and the junction held 10 bases outside the gene matches. The CDR3 loop is CASTTGLGLGELFF. In DNA form, the CDR3 reads TGTGCCAGCACCACTGGACTAGGTCTTGGGGAGCTGTTTTTT.

V gene TRBV7-9 combines with J gene TRBJ1-5; 7 bases are a match to TRBD1. This CDR3 comprises 15 residues. V gave up 2 bases and J gave up 5 bases; unmatched junction bases: 6. Looked up from germline, CDR1 is SEHNR and CDR2 is FQNEAQ (reference sequence). CDR3 region: CASSLTGARDQPQHF. In DNA form, the CDR3 reads TGTGCCAGCAGCTTAACAGGGGCGCGTGATCAGCCCCAGCATTTT.

This clonotype was counted only a few times. The chain uses TRBV13 and TRBJ1-6; 9 bases line up with TRBD1. CDR1 and CDR2 (germline): PRHDT, FYEKMQ (reference sequence). The CDR3 totals 17 residues. Trimming cost V 5 bases and J 6 bases; bases outside gene matches: 11. The CDR3 sequence is CASSIAQGQGFNSPLHF. CDR3 in DNA: TGTGCCAGCAGCATAGCCCAGGGACAGGGCTTTAATTCACCCCTCCACTTT.

The chain carries TRBV6-6 and TRBJ2-1; D might be TRBD1 (7 bases). The V end was cut by 8 bases, the J end by 6 bases, with 14 bases between. Germline CDR1 MNHNY, CDR2 SVGAGI (reference sequence). This CDR3 is 13 amino acids long. This CDR3 reads CASAAGQFNEQFF. The CDR3 nucleotides are TGTGCCAGCGCTGCGGGACAGTTCAATGAGCAGTTCTTC.

This chain connects TRBV7-6 to TRBJ1-6; D possibly corresponds to TRBD1 (6 bases). V gave up 2 bases and J gave up 10 bases, with 12 bases separating them. Germline CDR1 is SGHVS and CDR2 is FNYEAQ. CDR3 length: 14 residues. DNA of the CDR3: TGTGCCAGCAGCTTAACCAGGGGTGGATCACCCCTCCACTTT. Amino acids: CASSLTRGGSPLHF.

The chain has TRBV3-1 and TRBJ2-1; 9 nucleotides line up with TRBD2. Unmatched junction bases numbered 7, after V lost 0 bases and J lost 7 bases. Looked up from germline, CDR1 is LGHDT and CDR2 is YNNKEL (reference sequence). This CDR3 spans 16 amino acids. The CDR3 here is CASSQDGGGAWNEQFF. DNA for the CDR3: TGTGCCAGCAGCCAAGACGGCGGGGGGGCCTGGAATGAGCAGTTCTTC.

The table lists this clonotype with a few counts. The chain combines TRBV6-5 with TRBJ1-4; 9 bases fit TRBD1. Germline V gene lookup returns CDR1 MNHEY and CDR2 SVGAGI. Trimming at V came to 2 bases and at J to 7 bases, leaving 2 bases not matched to a gene. This CDR3 spans 14 amino acids. The CDR3 nucleotides read TGTGCCAGCAGTTACAGACAGGGGGTTGAAAAACTGTTTTTT. It yields the protein CASSYRQGVEKLFF.

In the case of this clonotype: Since the CDR3 does not end with the conserved phenylalanine or tryptophan, this likely comes from a read error. No DNA is shown, since the ends of the CDR3 on it are uncertain; the CDR3 is the one TCRdb lists. The chain has TRBV7-6 and TRBJ1-2. The CDR3 extends over 8 residues, inclusive of both ends. Per germline, CDR1 SGHVS and CDR2 FNYEAQ. CDR3 sequence reads: CASSLEVS.

The rearrangement uses TRBV11-2 and TRBJ1-1; D is unresolved. The CDR3 length is 16 residues. Deletions cut 1 base from V and 0 bases from J, with 12 bases between. The V gene's germline CDR1 is SGHAT and CDR2 FQNNGV. The CDR3 loop reads CASSLVPEAMNTEAFF. CDR3 sequence (DNA): TGTGCCAGCAGCTTAGTTCCAGAGGCTATGAACACTGAAGCTTTCTTT.

A few counts support this clonotype. The V and J genes are TRBV6-1 and TRBJ1-1; 8 bases match TRBD1. Germline V gene sequence: CDR1 MNHNS, CDR2 SASEGT. J was trimmed by 6 bases and V by 4 bases; bases with no gene match: 10. The CDR3 contains 15 residues. The CDR3 loop reads CASSGSTGVVAEAFF. CDR3 nucleotide sequence: TGTGCCAGCAGTGGATCGACAGGGGTTGTCGCTGAAGCTTTCTTT.